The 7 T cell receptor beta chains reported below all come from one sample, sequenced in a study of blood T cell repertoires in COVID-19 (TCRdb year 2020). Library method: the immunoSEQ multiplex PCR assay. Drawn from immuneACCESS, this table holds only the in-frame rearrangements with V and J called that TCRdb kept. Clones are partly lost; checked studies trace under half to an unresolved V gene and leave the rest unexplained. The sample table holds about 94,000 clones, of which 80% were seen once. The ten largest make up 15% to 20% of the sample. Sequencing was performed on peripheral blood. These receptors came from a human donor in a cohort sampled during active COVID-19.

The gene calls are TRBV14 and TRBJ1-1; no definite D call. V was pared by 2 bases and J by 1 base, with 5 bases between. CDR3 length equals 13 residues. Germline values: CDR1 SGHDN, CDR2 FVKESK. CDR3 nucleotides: TGTGCCAGCAGCCAATCCTGGAACACTGAAGCTTTCTTT. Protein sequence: CASSQSWNTEAFF.

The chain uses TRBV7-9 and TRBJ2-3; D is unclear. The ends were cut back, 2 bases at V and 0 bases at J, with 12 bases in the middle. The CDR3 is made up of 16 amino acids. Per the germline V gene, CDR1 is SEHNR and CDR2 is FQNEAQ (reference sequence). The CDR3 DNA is TGTGCCAGCAGCTTACAAAGCGCCGCCAGCACAGATACGCAGTATTTT. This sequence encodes CASSLQSAASTDTQYF.

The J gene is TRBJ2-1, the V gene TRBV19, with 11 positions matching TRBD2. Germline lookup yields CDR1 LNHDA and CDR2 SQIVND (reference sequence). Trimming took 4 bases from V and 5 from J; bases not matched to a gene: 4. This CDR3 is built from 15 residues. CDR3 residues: CASSTLAGGHNEQFF. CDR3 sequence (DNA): TGTGCCAGTAGTACCTTAGCGGGAGGGCACAATGAGCAGTTCTTC.

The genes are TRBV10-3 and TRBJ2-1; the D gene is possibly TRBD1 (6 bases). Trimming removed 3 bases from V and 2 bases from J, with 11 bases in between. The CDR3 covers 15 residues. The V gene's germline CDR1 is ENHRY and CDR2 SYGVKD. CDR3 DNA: TGTGCCATCAGTGAAGGGCAGGGGCCCTACAATGAGCAGTTCTTC. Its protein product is CAISEGQGPYNEQFF.

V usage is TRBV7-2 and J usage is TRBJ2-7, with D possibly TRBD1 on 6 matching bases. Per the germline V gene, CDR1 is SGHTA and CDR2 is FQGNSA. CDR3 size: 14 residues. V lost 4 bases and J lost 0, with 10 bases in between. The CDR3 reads CASSWGHSSYEQYF. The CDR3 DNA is TGTGCCAGCAGCTGGGGACACAGCTCCTACGAGCAGTACTTC.

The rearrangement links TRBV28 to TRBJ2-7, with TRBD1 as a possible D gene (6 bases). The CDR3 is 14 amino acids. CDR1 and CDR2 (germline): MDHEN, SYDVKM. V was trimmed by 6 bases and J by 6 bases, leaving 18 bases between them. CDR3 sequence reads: CASRGHRVGSEQYF. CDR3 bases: TGTGCCAGCAGGGGACACCGAGTGGGCTCCGAGCAGTACTTC.

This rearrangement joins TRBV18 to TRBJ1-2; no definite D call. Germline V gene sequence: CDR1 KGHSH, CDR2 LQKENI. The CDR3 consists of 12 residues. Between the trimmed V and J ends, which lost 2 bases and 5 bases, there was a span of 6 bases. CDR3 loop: CASSPDGYGYTF. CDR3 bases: TGTGCCAGCTCACCAGACGGGTATGGCTACACCTTC.